This passage covers 26 T cell receptor beta chains from one sample sequenced in a study of Ad26.COV2.S vaccination and SARS-CoV-2 variants. Only in-frame clones appear in the TCRdb table, and some are missing; sequencing was by immunoSEQ multiplex PCR. Altogether around 450,000 clones are present, 90% being singletons, with the ten largest covering about 4.5%. Treatment here: 15 to 20 received Ad26.COV2.S at low or high dose, single or two shots; 5 received placebo; per-sample allocation not given. Specimens were obtained on day 63 following the first vaccine or placebo injection. The material was peripheral blood, obtained in a trial of Ad26.COV2.S vaccine versus placebo. The receptors here all came from a person aged 18-65 years who received the Ad26.COV2.S COVID-19 vaccine or a placebo.

V and J are TRBV6-5 and TRBJ1-4; TRBD1 might be the D (5 bases). CDR3 length: 14 amino acids. V gave up 4 bases and J gave up 8 bases, with 14 bases separating them. Per the germline V gene, CDR1 is MNHEY and CDR2 is SVGAGI. The chain's CDR3 is CASSFQGEREKLFF. In nucleotides, the CDR3 is TGTGCCAGCAGTTTCCAGGGTGAGAGAGAAAAACTGTTTTTT.

The rearrangement links TRBV5-6 to TRBJ2-1; 10 bases are a match to TRBD1. The CDR3 has 15 residues. Germline CDR1 SGHDT, CDR2 YYEEEE. V shed 0 bases, J shed 7 bases, and the junction held 4 bases outside the gene matches. The CDR3 protein is CASSLGQGAGNEQFF. The CDR3 region has the DNA TGTGCCAGCAGCTTGGGACAGGGGGCTGGAAATGAGCAGTTCTTC.

The chain combines TRBV29-1 with TRBJ1-2, with 8 bases aligning to TRBD1. Germline lookup yields CDR1 SQVTM and CDR2 ANQGSEA. This CDR3 contains 11 residues. V trimming: 7 bases; J trimming: 6 bases; junction bases outside the gene matches: 4. This CDR3 reads CSARTGNGYTF. CDR3 coding DNA: TGCAGCGCCCGGACAGGGAATGGCTACACCTTC.

This rearrangement joins TRBV3-1 (or the pseudogene TRBV3-2) to TRBJ1-2; possibly TRBD1 for D (6 bases). V was pared by 4 bases and J by 4 bases, with 10 bases between. Germline CDR1 LGHDT, CDR2 YNNKEL (reference sequence). The length of the CDR3 is 13 residues. The CDR3 bases are TGTGCCAGCAGCCCAGGACAGCGCTATGGCTACACCTTC. It is translated as CASSPGQRYGYTF.

This clone was recorded a few times. The chain combines TRBV9 with TRBJ1-3, with 7 bases matching TRBD1. V was clipped by 0 bases and J by 4 bases; unmatched bases: 1. This CDR3 is built from 14 residues. Germline-derived CDR1 and CDR2 are SGDLS and YYNGEE. The CDR3 DNA reads TGTGCCAGCAGCGTAGCGGGACAGGGAAACACCATATATTTT. This gives the protein CASSVAGQGNTIYF.

The rearrangement uses TRBV9 and TRBJ2-7; the match to TRBD1 covers 12 bases. V lost 4 bases to trimming and J lost 5 bases; unmatched junction nucleotides: 7. The CDR3 spans 15 residues. The germline V gene has CDR1 SGDLS and CDR2 YYNGEE. The CDR3 region has the DNA TGTGCCAGCAGCCCCACCGGGGACAGGGGGCACGAGCAGTACTTC. Translated: CASSPTGDRGHEQYF.

The gene calls are TRBV28 and TRBJ2-2; D perhaps matches TRBD1 (6 bases). The CDR3 totals 19 residues. Germline-derived CDR1 and CDR2 are MDHEN and SYDVKM. Between the trimmed V and J ends, which lost 6 bases and 4 bases, there was a span of 27 bases. The CDR3 loop is CASRNLLGTGQFGTGELFF. DNA for the CDR3: TGTGCCAGCAGGAACCTATTGGGGACCGGACAGTTCGGCACCGGGGAGCTGTTTTTT.

V is TRBV28 and J is TRBJ2-1; the D gene is possibly TRBD1 (6 bases). Trimming shortened V by 6 bases and J by 7 bases, and 13 bases separated the two germline ends. Germline CDR1 is MDHEN and CDR2 is SYDVKM. The CDR3 extends over 13 amino acids. CDR3 amino acids: CASRPTGKNEQFF. For the CDR3, the DNA is TGTGCCAGCAGGCCTACAGGGAAGAATGAGCAGTTCTTC.

The chain has TRBV24-1 and TRBJ2-1; 10 bases align to TRBD2. Looked up from germline, CDR1 is KGHDR and CDR2 is SFDVKD. J gave up 0 bases and V 4 bases, and 5 bases lay outside the gene matches. The CDR3 runs 17 residues. The CDR3 nucleotides read TGTGCCACCAGTGACCCTCGGACTAGCGGCTCCTACAATGAGCAGTTCTTC. Translating gives CATSDPRTSGSYNEQFF.

This chain links TRBV5-1 with TRBJ2-3, with 13 bases aligning to TRBD2. Germline values: CDR1 SGHRS, CDR2 YFSETQ. This CDR3 region has 15 residues. V gave up 0 bases and J gave up 6 bases; unmatched junction bases: 1. CDR3 sequence (DNA): TGCGCCAGCAGCTTGGCGGGACTAGCGGGGGATACGCAGTATTTT. Translated: CASSLAGLAGDTQYF.

The rearrangement joins TRBV10-3 to TRBJ1-1, with 7 bases that match TRBD1. The junction had 5 bases not matched to a gene; V was cut back by 6 bases and J by 1 base. Germline CDR1 is ENHRY and CDR2 is SYGVKD. This CDR3 region has 14 residues. This CDR3 reads CAIRGRGANTEAFF. The CDR3 DNA sequence: TGTGCCATCAGGGGCAGGGGGGCGAACACTGAAGCTTTCTTT.

CDR3 region: CATSDIQGSHNEQFF. CDR3 sequence (DNA): TGTGCCACCAGTGATATACAGGGAAGCCACAATGAGCAGTTCTTC. This chain uses TRBV24-1 with TRBJ2-1; D is possibly TRBD1 (6 bases). The germline V gene has CDR1 KGHDR and CDR2 SFDVKD. V was shortened by 3 bases and J by 5 bases, with 13 bases between the two germline ends. The CDR3 covers 15 residues.

This chain uses TRBV11-2 with TRBJ2-7, with D possibly being TRBD2 (5 bases). V lost 5 bases and J 6 bases, leaving 23 bases between the germline ends. This CDR3 has 16 amino acids. The germline gives CDR1 SGHAT, CDR2 FQNNGV. The CDR3 DNA follows: TGTGCCAGCAGCCTCGCGCCGGGCCCCGTTCTAGCCGAGCAGTACTTC. It encodes CASSLAPGPVLAEQYF.

The genes are TRBV18 and TRBJ1-3, with TRBD1 matching over 9 bases. J was trimmed by 4 bases and V by 3 bases; bases with no gene match: 10. The germline V gene has CDR1 KGHSH and CDR2 LQKENI. The CDR3 runs to 17 residues. This CDR3 is CASSPGQGLFRGNTIYF. The CDR3 DNA reads as TGTGCCAGCTCACCGGGACAGGGTTTATTCAGAGGAAACACCATATATTTT.

The V gene is TRBV7-9, the J gene TRBJ2-7; D not resolved. This CDR3 contains 15 residues. Per the germline V gene, CDR1 is SEHNR and CDR2 is FQNEAQ (reference sequence). V lost 3 bases to trimming and J lost 3 bases, with 15 bases between them. The CDR3 nucleotides read TGTGCCAGCAGCTTCCTTTCTGGACCGGACTACGAGCAGTACTTC. Translation gives CASSFLSGPDYEQYF. The complete variable domain, with remaining parts taken from reference TRBV7-9 and TRBJ2-7, reads DTGVSQNPRHKITKRGQNVTFRCDPISEHNRLYWYRQTLGQGPEFLTYFQNEAQLEKSRLLSDRFSAERPKGSFSTLEIQRTEQGDSAMYLCASSFLSGPDYEQYFGPGTRLTVT.

This chain uses TRBV5-1 with TRBJ2-5; D is undetermined. Germline V gene data show CDR1 as SGHRS and CDR2 as YFSETQ. The CDR3 runs 13 residues. Trimming shortened V by 0 bases and J by 3 bases, and 6 bases separated the two germline ends. The CDR3 spells CASSLVTKETQYF. For the CDR3, the DNA is TGCGCCAGCAGCTTGGTTACCAAAGAGACCCAGTACTTC.

This chain uses TRBV2 with TRBJ2-1; perhaps TRBD2 as D (5 bases). Germline V gene sequence: CDR1 SNHLY, CDR2 FYNNEI. V lost 8 bases and J 1 base, leaving 12 bases between the germline ends. The CDR3 runs to 14 residues. CDR3: CASVPSPSYNEQFF. The CDR3 DNA sequence: TGTGCCAGCGTTCCTAGCCCATCCTACAATGAGCAGTTCTTC.

The V and J genes are TRBV4-3 and TRBJ2-7; unclear D gene. Germline V gene lookup returns CDR1 LGHNA and CDR2 YSLEER. The CDR3 consists of 15 residues. Trimming removed 1 base at V and 1 base at J, with 11 bases between. As DNA, the CDR3 is TGCGCCAGCAGCCAAGGGTCGGGCCCTTCCTACGAGCAGTACTTC. This encodes CASSQGSGPSYEQYF.

The gene calls are TRBV4-3 and TRBJ1-2, with D unresolved. Trimming pared 0 bases from V and 8 bases from J, leaving 13 bases between. This CDR3 region has 14 residues. The V gene's germline CDR1 is LGHNA and CDR2 YSLEER. The CDR3 reads CASSQEPRAGGYTF. CDR3 DNA: TGCGCCAGCAGCCAAGAGCCAAGGGCGGGAGGCTACACCTTC.

The rearrangement joins TRBV6-2 or TRBV6-3 to TRBJ2-7, with D possibly called TRBD1 or TRBD2 (5 bases each). The CDR3 is 13 residues long. The V and J ends lost 2 bases and 3 bases respectively, with 8 bases between them. CDR1 is MNHEY and CDR2 is SVGEGT in the germline V gene. As DNA, the CDR3 is TGTGCCAGCAGTTACCTGGGGGACTACGAGCAGTACTTC. It yields the protein CASSYLGDYEQYF.

J is TRBJ2-5 and V is TRBV28; maybe TRBD1 (7 bases). CDR1 is MDHEN, CDR2 SYDVKM, per germline. CDR3 length equals 13 residues. Trimming cost V 4 bases and J 7 bases, with 13 bases left between them. CDR3 amino acids: CASSWQGEVTQYF. CDR3 bases: TGTGCCAGCAGTTGGCAGGGGGAGGTGACCCAGTACTTC.

The CDR3 region is CASSLSPFNEQFF. CDR3 DNA sequence: TGTGCCAGCAGTTTATCCCCCTTCAATGAGCAGTTCTTC. This chain joins TRBV27 and TRBJ2-1; D ambiguous. Germline CDR1 is MNHEY and CDR2 is SMNVEV (reference sequence). V was cut by 0 bases and J by 6 bases, with 6 bases left in between. The length of the CDR3 is 13 residues.

The chain joins TRBV29-1 to TRBJ1-2, with 8 positions matching TRBD1. This CDR3 is built from 17 residues. J was trimmed by 0 bases and V by 3 bases; bases with no gene match: 12. In germline, CDR1 is SQVTM, CDR2 ANQGSEA. The CDR3 nucleotides read TGCAGCGTTGATCCGGGGGACAGGTTCTCGTCTAACTATGGCTACACCTTC. Its translation is CSVDPGDRFSSNYGYTF.

CDR3 DNA: TGCGCCAGCAGTGAACTAGCGGTCTCCTACGAGCAGTACTTC. Residues: CASSELAVSYEQYF. This chain connects TRBV10-1 to TRBJ2-7, with 8 nucleotides matching TRBD2. The CDR3 sequence is 14 residues long. V trimming: 3 bases; J trimming: 0 bases; junction bases outside the gene matches: 1. The V gene's germline CDR1 is WNHNN and CDR2 SYGVQD (reference sequence).

The gene calls are TRBV3-1 (or the pseudogene TRBV3-2) and TRBJ1-2; D unresolved. V lost 2 bases, J lost 1 base, and 11 bases lay in between. This CDR3 region has 15 residues. The V gene's germline CDR1 is LGHDT and CDR2 YNNKEL (reference sequence). DNA for the CDR3: TGTGCCAGCAGCCAAACGGGTCCCCTTAACTATGGCTACACCTTC. Residues: CASSQTGPLNYGYTF.

CDR3 DNA: TGTGCCAGCAGCCGCGGACAGGGAGGGTACGAGCAGTACTTC. It specifies CASSRGQGGYEQYF. V gene TRBV11-2 combines with J gene TRBJ2-7; perhaps TRBD1 as D (8 bases). V was trimmed by 5 bases and J by 4 bases, leaving 15 bases between them. Looked up from germline, CDR1 is SGHAT and CDR2 is FQNNGV. The CDR3 sequence is 14 residues long.